Below are 14 T cell receptor beta chains sequenced from a single sample in a study of blood T cell repertoires in COVID-19. Sequenced by immunoSEQ multiplex PCR; TCRdb stores in-frame clones only, minus some. The table records tens of thousands of clones, 70% to 90% of them present only once. The sequenced sample was peripheral blood. The receptors derive from a man aged 50-59 years with active COVID-19.

The chain carries TRBV18 and TRBJ2-3; possible D gene TRBD2, 6 bases. V was trimmed by 3 bases and J by 2 bases, leaving 12 bases between them. The CDR3 runs to 15 residues. Germline V lookup: CDR1 KGHSH, CDR2 LQKENI. The CDR3 reads CASSPDGTPTDTQYF. As DNA, the CDR3 is TGTGCCAGCTCACCGGACGGGACTCCCACAGATACGCAGTATTTT.

The chain combines TRBV2 with TRBJ1-2, with D possibly being TRBD1 (5 bases). The V end was cut by 7 bases, the J end by 3 bases, with 15 bases between. CDR1 SNHLY and CDR2 FYNNEI come from the germline V gene. This CDR3 is built from 14 residues. The CDR3 DNA sequence: TGTGCCAGCAAAAGAACGACAGAGGACTATGGCTACACCTTC. It encodes CASKRTTEDYGYTF.

The rearrangement links TRBV28 to TRBJ2-5; TRBD1 matches 9 bases. Germline V gene data show CDR1 as MDHEN and CDR2 as SYDVKM. The CDR3 consists of 13 residues. V shed 2 bases, J shed 5 bases, and the junction held 0 bases outside the gene matches. The DNA for the CDR3 is TGTGCCAGCAGTTTAACAGGGGGCGAGACCCAGTACTTC. Translating gives CASSLTGGETQYF.

This chain joins TRBV5-1 and TRBJ1-1; 8 nucleotides agree with TRBD1. V gave up 6 bases and J gave up 3 bases; unmatched junction bases: 7. The CDR3 totals 14 residues. Germline V gene lookup returns CDR1 SGHRS and CDR2 YFSETQ. CDR3 bases: TGCGCCAGCAAACCGACAGGGGCTCACACTGAAGCTTTCTTT. As protein: CASKPTGAHTEAFF.

The chain combines TRBV6-5 with TRBJ2-5, with D maybe TRBD1 (6 bases). Germline V lookup: CDR1 MNHEY, CDR2 SVGAGI. V shed 5 bases and J shed 1 base, with 14 bases lying between them. This CDR3 contains 15 residues. In DNA form, the CDR3 reads TGTGCCAGCAGTCCCGGGACCAGGGGCCAAGAGACCCAGTACTTC. This encodes CASSPGTRGQETQYF.

The sample holds one count of this clone. V is TRBV7-2 and J is TRBJ2-3, with a tentative D call TRBD1 (6 bases). The CDR3 length is 14 residues. Germline-derived CDR1 and CDR2 are SGHTA and FQGNSA. Trimming shortened V by 5 bases and J by 4 bases, and 13 bases separated the two germline ends. As DNA, the CDR3 is TGTGCCAGCAGCCCTGGGTGGGGGCCAGATACGCAGTATTTT. Translated, it gives CASSPGWGPDTQYF.

Concerning this clone: The same CDR3 arises from other DNA sequences in this sample as well. V usage is TRBV6-5 and J usage is TRBJ2-7; 9 nucleotides match TRBD2. The length of the CDR3 is 15 residues. Germline CDR1 and CDR2: MNHEY and SVGAGI. Trimming cost V 4 bases and J 1 base; bases outside gene matches: 5. CDR3 in DNA: TGTGCCAGCAGTTCCGCGGGAGGGGGGTCCTACGAGCAGTACTTC. Its protein product is CASSSAGGGSYEQYF.

V gene TRBV9 combines with J gene TRBJ1-2; possibly TRBD1 for D (6 bases). Germline lookup yields CDR1 SGDLS and CDR2 YYNGEE. CDR3 size: 13 residues. Trimming took 4 bases from V and 2 from J, leaving 9 bases between them. The CDR3 is CASSSQGNYGYTF. The DNA of the CDR3 is TGTGCCAGCAGCTCCCAGGGGAACTATGGCTACACCTTC.

The chain links TRBV7-2 to TRBJ2-7; D not resolved. From germline, CDR1 is SGHTA and CDR2 FQGNSA. The CDR3 extends over 13 amino acids. Trimming cost V 6 bases and J 6 bases, with 15 bases left between them. DNA of the CDR3: TGTGCCAGCAGTTTAACCAGGTCTTCCGAGCAGTACTTC. It yields the protein CASSLTRSSEQYF.

This sequence joins TRBV5-1 and TRBJ1-3, with no clear D. V lost 1 base and J lost 0, with 11 bases in between. The germline V gene has CDR1 SGHRS and CDR2 YFSETQ. This CDR3 is 16 amino acids long. The CDR3 protein is CASSLIGGLSGNTIYF. CDR3 nucleotide sequence: TGCGCCAGCAGCTTGATCGGAGGGCTCTCTGGAAACACCATATATTTT. Full variable domain (remainder filled in from reference TRBV5-1 and TRBJ1-3): KAGVTQTPRYLIKTRGQQVTLSCSPISGHRSVSWYQQTPGQGLQFLFEYFSETQRNKGNFPGRFSGRQFSNSRSEMNVSTLELGDSALYLCASSLIGGLSGNTIYFGEGSWLTVV.

The chain combines TRBV28 with TRBJ2-6, with D hard to call. CDR1 is MDHEN, CDR2 SYDVKM, per germline. V was pared by 6 bases and J by 2 bases, with 5 bases between. The CDR3 contains 13 residues. The CDR3 region is CASRSPGANVLTF. Written as DNA, the CDR3 is TGTGCCAGCAGGTCTCCTGGGGCCAACGTCCTGACTTTC.

The rearrangement joins TRBV5-1 to TRBJ2-3, with 7 bases that match TRBD2. The CDR3 spans 13 residues. Germline V gene data show CDR1 as SGHRS and CDR2 as YFSETQ. Trimming took 6 bases from V and 4 from J; bases not matched to a gene: 5. Written as DNA, the CDR3 is TGCGCCAGCACTAGCGGTCGAGCAGATACGCAGTATTTT. This codes for CASTSGRADTQYF. Full variable domain (missing parts from reference TRBV5-1 and TRBJ2-3): KAGVTQTPRYLIKTRGQQVTLSCSPISGHRSVSWYQQTPGQGLQFLFEYFSETQRNKGNFPGRFSGRQFSNSRSEMNVSTLELGDSALYLCASTSGRADTQYFGPGTRLTVL.

The chain is built from TRBV7-2 and TRBJ1-5; TRBD1 aligns across 8 bases. The J segment lost 8 bases and the V segment lost 3 bases, leaving 6 bases of the junction unmatched. CDR3 length: 14 amino acids. Germline loops: CDR1 SGHTA, CDR2 FQGNSA. The CDR3 sequence is CASSFNRGREPQHF. DNA for the CDR3: TGTGCCAGCAGCTTTAACAGGGGGAGGGAGCCCCAGCATTTT.

The chain recombines TRBV6-4 with TRBJ2-6; TRBD2 aligns across 8 bases. Per germline, CDR1 MRHNA and CDR2 SNTAGT. The length of the CDR3 is 18 residues. V was pared by 2 bases and J by 0 bases, with 6 bases of the junction left unmatched. CDR3 protein: CASSDPGTRYSGANVLTF. CDR3 DNA sequence: TGTGCCAGCAGTGACCCCGGGACTAGGTACTCTGGGGCCAACGTCCTGACTTTC.